This T cell receptor beta chain was sequenced for a study of regulatory T cells in long-lasting Graves disease. According to the study, TCR beta libraries were built with iRepertoire HTBI primers and CDR3-region Arm-PCR. TCRdb recomputed calls from the multiplex PCR reads with MiXCR, one row per CDR3 protein. Of about 320,000 distinct CDR3 sequences listed, under 20% are singletons. The CDR3 loop spans 15 amino acids. V was pared by 2 bases and J by 2 bases, with 10 bases between. In germline, CDR1 is MDHEN, CDR2 SYDVKM. This clonotype was seen ten or more times. Described time point: newly diagnosed GD, antithyroid drugs for less than 3 months. Generation of the TCR library employed RNA extracted from PBMCs.

The chain joins TRBV28 to TRBJ2-1; D uncertain. The specimen was peripheral blood mononuclear cells (PBMCs), collected at new diagnosis, from a patient treated with antithyroid drugs. The TCR was taken from a female donor with Graves disease. The CDR3 sequence is CASSLRVRPYNEQFF. Written as DNA, the CDR3 is TGTGCCAGCAGTTTACGGGTTCGTCCCTACAATGAGCAGTTCTTC.